This T cell receptor (beta chain) originates from a study of human T cells and chemical hapten exposure. Study-level background: Upper inner arm skin measuring roughly 2 cm by roughly 2 cm received 2% DPC for sensitization.

TCRdb reprocessed the RACE reads with MiXCR, giving one entry per CDR3 protein. The table has around 95,000 distinct CDR3 sequences, 10% to 14% seen once; the top ten hold around 3.1%. The time point is: pre-sensitization, week 0. Treatment denoted: therapeutic diphenylcyclopropenone sensitization with weekly scalp DPC. V lost 1 base, J lost 6 bases, and 11 bases lay in between. Germline V gene sequence: CDR1 SGHRS, CDR2 YFSETQ. The CDR3 runs to 15 residues. The origin of this receptor is a woman aged 55-70 years with alopecia areata. Some clones in this sample may be carry-over from other donors' samples. V usage is TRBV5-1 and J usage is TRBJ1-6; no clear D gene. The sample was whole blood, taken in connection with sensitization to the hapten diphenylcyclopropenone (DPC). In DNA form, the CDR3 reads TGCGCCAGCAGCTTGATGTCCGAAACTAATTCACCCCTCCACTTT. Translated, it gives CASSLMSETNSPLHF.